Listed here are 5 T cell receptor beta chains from one sample, sequenced in a study of OX40 agonist ivuxolimab in advanced cancers. TCRdb's table, derived via immunoSEQ multiplex PCR, lists solely in-frame clones and lacks some. The sample lists some 97,000 clones, 75% to 95% occurring once. Sequencing used CD4+ or CD8+ T cells sorted from blood, obtained in a trial of the OX40 agonist ivuxolimab. The receptors come from an adult with an advanced solid tumor such as melanoma, head and neck, liver or kidney cancer.

The gene calls are TRBV2 and TRBJ1-2; perhaps TRBD1 as D (5 bases). V was pared by 0 bases and J by 4 bases, with 9 bases between. CDR1 is SNHLY and CDR2 is FYNNEI in the germline V gene. The CDR3 loop spans 14 amino acids. The CDR3 spells CASSEALRGYGYTF. In DNA, the CDR3 is TGTGCCAGCAGTGAAGCGCTTAGGGGCTATGGCTACACCTTC. The whole variable domain, remainder taken from reference TRBV2 and TRBJ1-2, is EPEVTQTPSHQVTQMGQEVILRCVPISNHLYFYWYRQILGQKVEFLVSFYNNEISEKSEIFDDQFSVERPDGSNFTLKIRSTKLEDSAMYFCASSEALRGYGYTFGSGTRLTVV.

This chain joins TRBV23-1 and TRBJ2-5; unclear D gene. TRBV23-1 is an open reading frame, and its role is uncertain. With 6 bases removed from V and 13 bases from J, the gap between germline ends came to 6 bases. The CDR3 has 8 amino acids. CDR3 sequence: CASSPLYF. The CDR3 nucleotides read TGCGCCAGCAGCCCCTTGTACTTC.

This chain joins TRBV4-2 and TRBJ2-1; D is perhaps TRBD2 (5 bases). Germline V gives CDR1 LGHNA, CDR2 YNFKEQ. Trimming cost V 1 base and J 7 bases, with 20 bases left between them. The CDR3 is made up of 17 amino acids. The CDR3 sequence: CASSQVATGKTGNEQFF. The CDR3 DNA is TGTGCCAGCAGCCAAGTAGCTACGGGAAAGACGGGGAATGAGCAGTTCTTC.

V gene TRBV28 combines with J gene TRBJ1-2, with 9 bases fitting TRBD1. CDR1 MDHEN and CDR2 SYDVKM come from the germline V gene. The CDR3 is 18 residues long. The V segment lost 6 bases and the J segment 4 bases; nucleotides outside the gene matches: 18. The CDR3 reads CASSLRRGQGYSLYGYTF. Written as DNA, the CDR3 is TGTGCCAGCAGCCTCAGGCGGGGACAGGGCTACTCTCTCTATGGCTACACCTTC.

V gene TRBV27 combines with J gene TRBJ1-5; D not resolved. Trimming shortened V by 2 bases and J by 5 bases, and 7 bases separated the two germline ends. The germline gives CDR1 MNHEY, CDR2 SMNVEV (reference sequence). This CDR3 has 13 residues. The CDR3 reads CASSLVRDQPQHF. The CDR3 DNA reads TGTGCCAGCAGTTTAGTCCGAGATCAGCCCCAGCATTTT.